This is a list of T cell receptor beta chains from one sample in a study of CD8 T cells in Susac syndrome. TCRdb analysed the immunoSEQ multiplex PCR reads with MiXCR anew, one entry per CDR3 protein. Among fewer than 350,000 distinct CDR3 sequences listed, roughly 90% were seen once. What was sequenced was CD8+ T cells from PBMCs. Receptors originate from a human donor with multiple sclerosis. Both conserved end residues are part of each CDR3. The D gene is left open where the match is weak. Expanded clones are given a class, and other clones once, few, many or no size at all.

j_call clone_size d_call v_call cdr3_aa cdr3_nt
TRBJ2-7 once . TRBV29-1 CSASDGNSYEQYF TGCAGCGCCTCGGACGGGAACTCCTACGAGCAGTACTTC
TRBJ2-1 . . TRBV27 CAARDSSHNEQFF TGTGCCGCCCGGGACTCCTCCCACAATGAGCAGTTCTTC
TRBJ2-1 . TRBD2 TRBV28 CASRTGTSYNEQFF TGTGCCAGCAGAACCGGGACTAGTTACAATGAGCAGTTCTTC
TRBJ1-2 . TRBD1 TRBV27 CASRIGQGNYGYTF TGTGCCAGCAGGATAGGACAGGGGAACTATGGCTACACCTTC
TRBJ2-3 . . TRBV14 CASSPWSGDTQYF TGTGCCAGCAGCCCCTGGTCTGGCGATACGCAGTATTTT
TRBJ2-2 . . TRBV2 CASMKPNTGELFF TGTGCCAGCATGAAACCTAACACCGGGGAGCTGTTTTTT
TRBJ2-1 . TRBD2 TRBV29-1 CSSSGSNNEQFF TGCAGCTCTAGCGGGAGCAACAATGAGCAGTTCTTC
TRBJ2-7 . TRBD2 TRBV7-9 CASSLEASGGPSSYEQYF TGTGCCAGCAGCTTAGAGGCTAGCGGGGGCCCTAGCTCCTACGAGCAGTACTTC
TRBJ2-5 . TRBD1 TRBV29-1 CSVSGQVIQETQYF TGCAGCGTTTCGGGACAGGTGATCCAAGAGACCCAGTACTTC
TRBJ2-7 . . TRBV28 CASSFIGRSEQYF TGTGCCAGCAGTTTCATAGGGAGGAGCGAGCAGTACTTC
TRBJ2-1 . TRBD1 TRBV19 CASSLTGNGEQFF TGTGCCAGTAGTCTGACAGGGAATGGGGAGCAGTTCTTC
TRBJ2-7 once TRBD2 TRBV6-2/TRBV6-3 CASSTRRLAGAYEQYF TGTGCCAGCAGCACCAGAAGACTAGCGGGGGCTTACGAGCAGTACTTC
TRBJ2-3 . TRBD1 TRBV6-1 CASSAPGGRSTDTQYF TGTGCCAGCAGTGCCCCAGGGGGCAGGAGCACAGATACGCAGTATTTT
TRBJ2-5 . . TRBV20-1 CSARPGLGLTPVYF TGCAGTGCTAGACCGGGACTCGGATTGACTCCCGTCTACTTC
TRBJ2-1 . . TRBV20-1 CSARGQIGYNEQFF TGCAGTGCTAGAGGGCAGATAGGCTACAATGAGCAGTTCTTC
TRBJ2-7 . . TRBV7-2 CASSLTSSHEQYF TGTGCCAGCAGCCTAACAAGTTCCCACGAGCAGTACTTC
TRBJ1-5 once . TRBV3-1 CASSQDRVTQPQHF TGTGCCAGCAGCCAAGATCGTGTGACTCAGCCCCAGCATTTT
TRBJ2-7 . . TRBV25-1 CASSPTRGQGEGSYEQYF TGTGCCAGCAGTCCGACCAGGGGGCAGGGGGAGGGCTCCTACGAGCAGTACTTC
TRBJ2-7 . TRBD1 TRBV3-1 CASSPWQGVDEQYF TGTGCCAGCAGCCCGTGGCAGGGGGTGGACGAGCAGTACTTC
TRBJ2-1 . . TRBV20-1 CSARAGDKPGYNEQFF TGCAGTGCTAGAGCGGGGGATAAGCCAGGATACAATGAGCAGTTCTTC
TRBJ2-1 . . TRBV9 CASSVGEGGSYNEQFF TGTGCCAGCAGCGTAGGAGAGGGAGGCTCCTACAATGAGCAGTTCTTC
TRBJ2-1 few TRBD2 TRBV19 CASSISGDSYNEQFF TGTGCCAGTAGTATAAGCGGGGACTCCTACAATGAGCAGTTCTTC
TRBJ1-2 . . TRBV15 CATSGTGTLDGYTF TGTGCCACCAGCGGGACCGGGACACTAGATGGCTACACCTTC
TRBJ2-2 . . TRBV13 CASSPYVMGVDTGELFF TGTGCCAGCAGCCCTTACGTGATGGGGGTCGACACCGGGGAGCTGTTTTTT